This is a list of T cell receptor beta chains from one sample in a study of regulatory T cells in long-lasting Graves disease. TCRdb processed the multiplex PCR reads anew with MiXCR; each CDR3 protein has one entry. Of a few hundred thousand distinct CDR3 sequences in the sample, roughly a quarter were seen once. Source: peripheral blood mononuclear cells (PBMCs), taken when the disease was refractory, from a patient treated with antithyroid drugs. The receptor source for this set is a female donor with Graves disease. Each CDR3 is given with its conserved first and last residue. The size entry is marked missing in some rows and otherwise reads once, few, many or a size class.

j_gene,v_gene,abundance,CDR3aa
TRBJ2-2,TRBV2,few,CATLTWPGTGELFF
TRBJ2-3,TRBV5-1,once,CASSFPGQGTDTQYF
TRBJ1-3,TRBV20-1,-,CSAGDASSGNTIYF
TRBJ1-2,TRBV7-2,-,CASSSRGRLNYGYTF
TRBJ1-1,TRBV6-5,-,CASRYTENTEASF
TRBJ2-7,TRBV29-1,few,CSVVQGYEQYF
TRBJ2-2,TRBV4-2,few,CASSQVPPGLATTGELFF
TRBJ2-7,TRBV7-3,-,CASSPGGVNEQYF
TRBJ2-7,TRBV12-3/TRBV12-4,-,CASSPRGRDGSYEQYF
TRBJ2-4,TRBV24-1,many,CATSNGNIQYF
TRBJ1-4,TRBV20-1,-,CSARPPGLVQKLFF
TRBJ2-3,TRBV2,few,CATTPGTSGTDTQYF
TRBJ2-3,TRBV2,few,CASSFRGWEVF
TRBJ1-1,TRBV18,-,CASSESSNTEAFF
TRBJ1-3,TRBV19,-,CASSTPGAPSGNTIYF
TRBJ2-5,TRBV6-1,many,CASSTRQGVQETQYF
TRBJ1-1,TRBV10-3,-,CATSAWGPNTEAFF
TRBJ2-3,TRBV27,few,CASSASGRTDTQYF
TRBJ2-2,TRBV7-8,-,CASSIGRDTGELFF
TRBJ2-7,TRBV4-3,-,CASSQALAGGTYEQYF
TRBJ1-1,TRBV12-3/TRBV12-4,many,CASSLAHSVEAFF
TRBJ1-1,TRBV12-3/TRBV12-4,many,CASKRTGAGNTEAFF
TRBJ1-1,TRBV28,many,CASVPRNTEAFF
TRBJ1-1,TRBV5-6,many,CASSFRVAEAFF
TRBJ1-2,TRBV6-1,many,CASRDQGYGYTF
TRBJ2-1,TRBV29-1,few,CSVDGSRLDEQFF
TRBJ2-5,TRBV24-1,-,CATSEPGTTEETQYF
TRBJ1-1,TRBV19,-,CASSIWGTPNTEAFF
TRBJ2-2,TRBV27,few,CASSVRTGSNTGELFF
TRBJ2-3,TRBV5-1,-,CASSLDRGSHTQYF
TRBJ1-2,TRBV7-3,many,CASSLIRQGWYGYGYTF
TRBJ1-1,TRBV2,many,CASSFGTGAKLIF
TRBJ2-7,TRBV7-2,-,CASSLNGVAPYEQYF
TRBJ1-6,TRBV2,few,CASSRGQDNSPLHF
TRBJ1-1,TRBV30,-,CAWMRQMNTEAFF
TRBJ1-2,TRBV28,many,CASSSYMGAWGDYGYTF
TRBJ2-5,TRBV30,-,CAWSIAAGGPRETQYF
TRBJ2-5,TRBV7-9,few,CASSLIRGRVTQYF
TRBJ1-1,TRBV19,-,CASSPQTGMTEAFF
TRBJ1-1,TRBV20-1,many,CSADDSGTANTEAFF
TRBJ2-2,TRBV6-9,-,CASSYCTGNTTGELFF
TRBJ1-2,TRBV30,few,CAWSVGDRANYGYTF
TRBJ1-1,TRBV7-2,-,CASSPSVNMNTEAFF
TRBJ1-1,TRBV2,few,CASNRQLNTEAFF
TRBJ1-1,TRBV28,many,CASRPSGWALNTEAFF
TRBJ1-1,TRBV20-1,-,CSASLVQGADTEAFF
TRBJ1-4,TRBV5-1,-,CASSSGTGATNEKLFF
TRBJ2-7,TRBV20-1,many,CSAPGQAGVSYEQYF
TRBJ1-5,TRBV2,many,CASSEEGTGIQPQHF
TRBJ2-2,TRBV30,-,CAWSVVRRNTGELFF
TRBJ1-2,TRBV12-3/TRBV12-4,many,CASSPGVGYTF
TRBJ2-1,TRBV12-3/TRBV12-4,-,CASSFVVGQASYNEQFF
TRBJ1-5,TRBV30,-,CAWSSDDQPQHF